What follows are 4 T cell receptor beta chains derived from one specimen sequenced in a study of blood T cell repertoires in COVID-19. Generated by immunoSEQ multiplex PCR, the TCRdb table keeps only in-frame clones and is missing some. The sample carries a few hundred thousand clones, about nine tenths recorded once. Source material: peripheral blood. These receptors were obtained from a woman aged 25 to 39 who had recovered from COVID-19.

This clone is a singleton in its sample. The chain has TRBV7-9 and TRBJ2-3; D gene ambiguous. Germline V lookup: CDR1 SEHNR, CDR2 FQNEAQ (reference sequence). With 8 bases removed from V and 2 bases from J, the gap between germline ends came to 11 bases. The CDR3 totals 13 residues. The DNA of the CDR3 is TGTGCCAGCCGATCCGGGTACACAGATACGCAGTATTTT. This gives the protein CASRSGYTDTQYF.

This chain uses TRBV4-1 with TRBJ2-1; no clear D. The CDR3 is 12 amino acids. The germline gives CDR1 MGHRA, CDR2 YSYEKL. Trimming removed 0 bases from V and 10 bases from J, with 7 bases in between. DNA for the CDR3: TGCGCCAGCAGCCAAGATCCACGGGAGCAGTTCTTC. Its protein is CASSQDPREQFF.

The rearrangement joins TRBV9 to TRBJ2-4, with TRBD1 identical over 7 bases. Germline CDR1 is SGDLS and CDR2 is YYNGEE. The CDR3 is 17 residues long. V was pared by 0 bases and J by 0 bases, with 6 bases of the junction left unmatched. CDR3 loop: CASSVAATGLAKNIQYF. As DNA, the CDR3 is TGTGCCAGCAGCGTAGCTGCGACAGGGCTAGCCAAAAACATTCAGTACTTC.

The chain combines TRBV4-1 with TRBJ1-3; 8 bases fit TRBD1. The CDR3 consists of 16 residues. Germline CDR1 MGHRA, CDR2 YSYEKL. With V trimmed by 1 base and J by 4 bases, 6 bases remained unmatched. CDR3 DNA sequence: TGCGCCAGCAGCCAAGTTCGGACAGGGCGGGGAAACACCATATATTTT. Translated: CASSQVRTGRGNTIYF.